The source of this T cell receptor beta chain is a study of shared clonotypes between healthy human individuals. Terminally differentiated effector memory CD45RA+ cells were left out of the naive CD8 fraction, which was CD45RO-negative and positively selected for CCR7. This clone was observed a handful of times. CDR3 length equals 12 residues. Trimming took 7 bases from V and 7 from J, leaving 11 bases between them. CDR1 and CDR2 from the germline V gene are LNHDA and SQIVND (reference sequence). Genomic DNA belonging to each subset was distributed in equal measure over several immunoSEQ plates. Generated by immunoSEQ multiplex PCR, the TCRdb table keeps only in-frame clones and is missing some. The data contain about 2.2 million clones, around 95% of them seen just once; the ten biggest clones take up 1.5% to 2%.

The specimen sequenced was naive CD8+ T cells from PBMCs. The rearrangement uses TRBV19 and TRBJ1-5, with D possibly TRBD1 on 5 matching bases. This receptor was identified in a man in his late teens or twenties in good health. Some clones in this sample may be carry-over from other donors' samples. DNA for the CDR3: TGTGCCAGTACGTTGGGGGGACAGCCCCAGCATTTT. It codes for CASTLGGQPQHF.